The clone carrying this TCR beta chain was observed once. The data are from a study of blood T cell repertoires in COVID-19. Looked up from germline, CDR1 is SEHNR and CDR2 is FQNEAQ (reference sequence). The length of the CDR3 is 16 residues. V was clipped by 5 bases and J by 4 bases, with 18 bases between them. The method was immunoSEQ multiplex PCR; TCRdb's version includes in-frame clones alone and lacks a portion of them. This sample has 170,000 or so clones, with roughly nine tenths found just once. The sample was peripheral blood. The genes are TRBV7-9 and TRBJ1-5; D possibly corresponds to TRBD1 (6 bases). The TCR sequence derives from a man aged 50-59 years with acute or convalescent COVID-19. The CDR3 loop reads CASSTRGDNGNQPQHF. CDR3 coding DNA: TGTGCCAGCAGCACACGGGGGGACAACGGGAATCAGCCCCAGCATTTT.